Below, 10 T cell receptor beta chains from the same sample are listed, as sequenced in a study of T cells in Graves' hyperthyroidism and ophthalmopathy. Amplification of TCR beta CDR3 regions used RNA as the template. A set of HTBI primers served as the primers for a first-round RT-PCR of the TCR CDR3. TCRdb independently ran MiXCR on the multiplex PCR reads; one entry per CDR3 protein. The sample consists of about 320,000 distinct CDR3 sequences, approximately 16% of them appearing once. Sequencing was done on a sample of blood. These receptors were collected from a man younger than 45 with Graves' hyperthyroidism.

This clonotype was observed many times. The chain uses TRBV7-2 and TRBJ2-1, with 10 bases fitting TRBD2. This CDR3 contains 17 residues. Germline CDR1 and CDR2: SGHTA and FQGNSA. V lost 4 bases to trimming and J lost 6 bases; unmatched junction nucleotides: 12. As DNA, the CDR3 is TGTGCCAGCAGCTGGACCCCGGGACTAGCGTTGCGCAATGAGCAGTTCTTC. Translating gives CASSWTPGLALRNEQFF.

This clonotype was found a few times. J is TRBJ2-1 and V is TRBV24-1; the D is unclear. The CDR3 length is 12 residues. Germline lookup yields CDR1 KGHDR and CDR2 SFDVKD. The V gene lost 3 bases and the J gene lost 8 bases, with 7 bases spanning the gap. The CDR3 protein is CATSDISDEQFF. CDR3 DNA: TGTGCCACCAGTGATATCTCCGATGAGCAGTTCTTC.

This clonotype was seen repeatedly, ten times or more. DNA for the CDR3: TGTGCCAGCAGCCAAAGTTTCTTATACGAGCAGTACTTC. Residues: CASSQSFLYEQYF. The genes are TRBV12-3 or TRBV12-4 and TRBJ2-7; D is undetermined. The CDR3 sequence is 13 residues long. Trimming shortened V by 6 bases and J by 4 bases, and 13 bases separated the two germline ends.

Ten or more counts support this clonotype. V usage is TRBV27 and J usage is TRBJ2-3, with D perhaps matching TRBD2 (5 bases). The CDR3 loop spans 14 amino acids. Per the germline V gene, CDR1 is MNHEY and CDR2 is SMNVEV (reference sequence). Trimming pared 2 bases from V and 7 bases from J, leaving 13 bases between. CDR3 DNA: TGTGCCAGCAGTTTACGCCGGGAAACCCATACGCAGTATTTT. Protein product: CASSLRRETHTQYF.

This clonotype was detected many times. Germline and junction disagree at one end, which may indicate a read error. V is TRBV6-4 and J is TRBJ2-1; D remains unclear. The CDR3 is 14 residues long. Germline-derived CDR1 and CDR2 are MRHNA and SNTAGT. For the CDR3, the DNA is TGTGCCAGCAGTGACTCCTGGTCCTCCAATGAGCAGTTCTTC. It codes for CASSDSWSSNEQFF.

J is TRBJ2-4 and V is TRBV5-1; 8 bases line up with TRBD1. There are 14 residues in the CDR3. V lost 3 bases and J lost 4; bases outside the gene matches: 3. Germline CDR1 is SGHRS and CDR2 is YFSETQ. DNA for the CDR3: TGCGCCAGCAGCTGGAGGACAGGGAAAAACATTCAGTACTTC. Its protein is CASSWRTGKNIQYF.

The chain employs TRBV6-1 and TRBJ1-6; D is undetermined. Trimming left V 6 bases short and J 7 bases short, with 10 bases between. The CDR3 length is 13 residues. Germline values: CDR1 MNHNS, CDR2 SASEGT. The CDR3 DNA reads TGTGCCAGCAGAGTCTCCCGAAATTCACCCCTCCACTTT. As protein: CASRVSRNSPLHF.

This clonotype was seen only a few times. The chain employs TRBV25-1 and TRBJ2-5; 11 bases match TRBD1. V lost 3 bases, J lost 5 bases, and 5 bases stayed unmatched. This CDR3 contains 15 residues. The germline V gene has CDR1 MGHDK and CDR2 SYGVNS. The chain's CDR3 is CASSEGQGVRETQYF. The CDR3, as DNA: TGTGCCAGCAGTGAGGGACAGGGGGTTAGGGAGACCCAGTACTTC.

The rearrangement links TRBV11-3 to TRBJ2-1; 13 bases match TRBD2. The CDR3 totals 16 residues. The V segment lost 5 bases and the J segment 8 bases; nucleotides outside the gene matches: 9. The germline CDR1 and CDR2 sequences are SGHNT and YENEEA. The DNA for the CDR3 is TGTGCCAGCAGCAGCGAGGGACTAGCGGGGTTCTATGAGCAGTTCTTC. This encodes CASSSEGLAGFYEQFF.

Only a few counts were recorded for this clonotype. The rearrangement joins TRBV12-5 to TRBJ2-3; D is possibly TRBD2 (5 bases). V lost 7 bases and J lost 4, with 9 bases in between. Germline V gives CDR1 LGHNT, CDR2 FRNRAP. This CDR3 region has 12 residues. CDR3 region: CASAWTSDTQYF. The CDR3 DNA follows: TGTGCTAGTGCTTGGACTTCAGATACGCAGTATTTT.